The 22 T cell receptor beta chains in this list originate from one sample, sequenced in a study of PD-L1 blockade in urothelial cancer. The method was immunoSEQ multiplex PCR; TCRdb's version includes in-frame clones alone and lacks a portion of them. There are approximately 46,000 clones in the sample; 70% to 90% occur only once, and less than 8% lies in the top ten. The material sequenced was PBMCs, taken around atezolizumab (anti-PD-L1) treatment. The receptors here all came from a man aged 55-75 years with urothelial cancer.

J is TRBJ1-2 and V is TRBV9; TRBD1 matches 9 bases. V shed 2 bases, J shed 4 bases, and the junction held 3 bases outside the gene matches. The CDR3 has 14 amino acids. Germline CDR1 reads SGDLS; CDR2 reads YYNGEE. The chain's CDR3 is CASSVGTGTYGYTF. The CDR3 bases are TGTGCCAGCAGCGTGGGGACAGGGACCTATGGCTACACCTTC.

The chain couples TRBV7-3 to TRBJ2-1; TRBD1 matches 9 bases. J was trimmed by 6 bases and V by 1 base; bases with no gene match: 7. Looked up from germline, CDR1 is SGHTA and CDR2 is FQGTGA. The CDR3 runs 16 residues. In DNA, the CDR3 is TGTGCCAGCAGCTTAAGATCGGGGACAGGGTTCAATGAGCAGTTCTTC. As protein: CASSLRSGTGFNEQFF. Filled out from reference TRBV7-3 and TRBJ2-1, the complete variable domain reads GAGVSQTPSNKVTEKGKYVELRCDPISGHTALYWYRQSLGQGPEFLIYFQGTGAADDSGLPNDRFFAVRPEGSVSTLKIQRTERGDSAVYLCASSLRSGTGFNEQFFGPGTRLTVL.

J is TRBJ1-2 and V is TRBV10-3; 7 nucleotides agree with TRBD1. This CDR3 contains 14 residues. The V and J ends lost 0 bases and 5 bases, in that order; junction bases with no gene match: 3. CDR1 and CDR2 (germline): ENHRY, SYGVKD. CDR3 in DNA: TGTGCCATCAGTGAGTCGACAGGGACTTATGGCTACACCTTC. It encodes CAISESTGTYGYTF.

This chain connects TRBV6-5 to TRBJ2-1, with TRBD2 as a possible D gene (5 bases). The CDR3 consists of 13 residues. V gave up 8 bases and J gave up 2 bases, with 10 bases separating them. Per germline, CDR1 MNHEY and CDR2 SVGAGI. The CDR3 region is CASRQRAYNEQFF. DNA for the CDR3: TGTGCCAGCCGGCAGAGGGCCTACAATGAGCAGTTCTTC.

V and J are TRBV10-3 and TRBJ1-1; 11 positions match TRBD1. Germline CDR1 and CDR2: ENHRY and SYGVKD. The CDR3 totals 14 residues. Germline trimming cut 6 bases from V and 2 bases from J; bases unmatched to any gene: 2. DNA for the CDR3: TGTGCCATCAGCGGGACAGGGGGAAACACTGAAGCTTTCTTT. This encodes CAISGTGGNTEAFF.

The chain links TRBV5-1 to TRBJ1-1; tentatively, D is TRBD1 (6 bases). Per germline, CDR1 SGHRS and CDR2 YFSETQ. This CDR3 is 14 amino acids long. V was pared by 7 bases and J by 1 base, with 14 bases between. In DNA, the CDR3 is TGCGCCAGCCTTCCGGGACACCAGAACACTGAAGCTTTCTTT. Its protein product is CASLPGHQNTEAFF.

This clone was counted once. The chain has TRBV7-2 and TRBJ2-7; a weak D match, TRBD2 (6 bases). The CDR3 has 14 residues. Trimming removed 5 bases from V and 2 bases from J, with 13 bases in between. Germline V CDR1 and CDR2: SGHTA, FQGNSA. CDR3 in DNA: TGTGCCAGCAGCGGAGACGGGGGACCCTACGAGCAGTACTTC. This sequence encodes CASSGDGGPYEQYF.

The chain recombines TRBV4-1 with TRBJ1-2; D is uncertain. This CDR3 has 14 residues. Trimming cost V 8 bases and J 6 bases, with 19 bases left between them. The germline V gene encodes CDR1 MGHRA and CDR2 YSYEKL. The CDR3 reads CASGRDAQIHGYTF. The CDR3, as DNA: TGCGCCAGCGGGCGTGACGCGCAAATCCATGGCTACACCTTC.

This clone was seen a single time. The chain employs TRBV25-1 and TRBJ1-4; 9 nucleotides line up with TRBD1. The V segment lost 6 bases and the J segment 3 bases; nucleotides outside the gene matches: 8. The CDR3 is 16 residues long. Germline V gene lookup returns CDR1 MGHDK and CDR2 SYGVNS. As DNA, the CDR3 is TGTGCCAGCAGCCACGACAGGGGGAGGGCTAATGAAAAACTGTTTTTT. The encoded protein is CASSHDRGRANEKLFF.

V usage is TRBV2 and J usage is TRBJ1-1; D may be TRBD1 (6 bases). With 7 bases removed from V and 0 bases from J, the gap between germline ends came to 18 bases. The CDR3 is 16 residues long. Germline-derived CDR1 and CDR2 are SNHLY and FYNNEI. CDR3 in amino acids: CASTRSGGPMNTEAFF. In DNA form, the CDR3 reads TGTGCCAGCACCCGGTCGGGGGGCCCAATGAACACTGAAGCTTTCTTT.

The chain is built from TRBV11-1 and TRBJ1-3, with 9 positions matching TRBD1. Trimming at V came to 7 bases and at J to 4 bases, leaving 5 bases not matched to a gene. CDR3 size: 14 residues. CDR1 SGHAT and CDR2 FQDESV come from the germline V gene (reference sequence). The CDR3 reads CASTRTGAGNTIYF. In DNA, the CDR3 is TGTGCCAGCACCAGGACAGGGGCCGGAAACACCATATATTTT.

The rearrangement joins TRBV6-6 to TRBJ1-4; D call uncertain. The CDR3 consists of 14 residues. Germline-derived CDR1 and CDR2 are MNHNY and SVGAGI (reference sequence). Trimming stripped 0 bases from V and 7 bases from J, with 9 bases between. This CDR3 is CASSYSTRFEKLFF. In nucleotides, the CDR3 is TGTGCCAGCAGTTACTCGACCAGGTTTGAAAAACTGTTTTTT.

This sequence joins TRBV19 and TRBJ1-2, with D perhaps TRBD1 (5 bases). The V and J ends lost 10 bases and 8 bases respectively, with 20 bases between them. The CDR3 length is 13 residues. Per the germline V gene, CDR1 is LNHDA and CDR2 is SQIVND (reference sequence). The CDR3, as DNA: TGTGCCACCTCGGGGGACCGAAGAATGGGCTACACCTTC. It translates to CATSGDRRMGYTF.

The V gene is TRBV27, the J gene TRBJ1-1, with D maybe TRBD1 (6 bases). Per the germline V gene, CDR1 is MNHEY and CDR2 is SMNVEV (reference sequence). Trimming left V 4 bases short and J 8 bases short, with 8 bases between. The CDR3 consists of 11 residues. CDR3 in DNA: TGTGCCAGCAGTTCGGGGACAGAAGCTTTCTTT. Translating gives CASSSGTEAFF.

This chain joins TRBV30 and TRBJ2-5; tentatively, D is TRBD1 (5 bases). This CDR3 is built from 15 residues. Germline lookup yields CDR1 GTSNPN and CDR2 SVGIG (reference sequence). V gave up 3 bases and J gave up 3 bases, with 17 bases separating them. The DNA for the CDR3 is TGTGCCTGGAGCGGCCAGAGTGGCAGGGAAGAGACCCAGTACTTC. Its protein product is CAWSGQSGREETQYF. The variable domain in full, with the rest retrieved from reference TRBV30 and TRBJ2-5, is SQTIHQWPATLVQPVGSPLSLECTVEGTSNPNLYWYRQAAGRGLQLLFYSVGIGQISSEVPQNLSASRPQDRQFILSSKKLLLSDSGFYLCAWSGQSGREETQYFGPGTRLLVL.

This chain joins TRBV7-2 and TRBJ2-7; possible D gene TRBD2, 6 bases. V was pared by 2 bases and J by 6 bases, with 8 bases between. The CDR3 runs 12 residues. From germline, CDR1 is SGHTA and CDR2 FQGNSA. The DNA for the CDR3 is TGTGCCAGCAGCTTACTGGGAGGCGAGCAGTACTTC. Translated, it gives CASSLLGGEQYF. Drawing the rest from reference TRBV7-2 and TRBJ2-7, the complete variable domain is GAGVSQSPSNKVTEKGKDVELRCDPISGHTALYWYRQSLGQGLEFLIYFQGNSAPDKSGLPSDRFSAERTGGSVSTLTIQRTQQEDSAVYLCASSLLGGEQYFGPGTRLTVT.

The chain carries TRBV4-2 and TRBJ1-2, with 7 bases identical to TRBD1. The germline gives CDR1 LGHNA, CDR2 YNFKEQ. Losses at the gene ends were 2 bases for V and 2 bases for J; bases not matched to a gene: 5. The CDR3 has 15 residues. The CDR3 coding sequence is TGTGCCAGCAGCCAACAGGGACAGCAAAACTATGGCTACACCTTC. Translating gives CASSQQGQQNYGYTF.

This clone showed up just once. The CDR3 DNA is TGTGCCAGCAGTGAAGGGGCTAGCGGGCTCCGAAATGAGCAGTTCTTC. This translates into CASSEGASGLRNEQFF. The J gene is TRBJ2-1, the V gene TRBV2; 8 nucleotides match TRBD2. Germline CDR1 SNHLY, CDR2 FYNNEI. J gave up 7 bases and V 1 base, and 9 bases lay outside the gene matches. The CDR3 consists of 16 residues.

V gene TRBV6-6 combines with J gene TRBJ2-1; TRBD2 agrees at 7 bases. This CDR3 spans 15 amino acids. The germline V gene encodes CDR1 MNHNY and CDR2 SVGAGI (reference sequence). Trimming cost V 4 bases and J 3 bases; bases outside gene matches: 6. CDR3 sequence: CASSWDYGGYNEQFF. For the CDR3, the DNA is TGTGCCAGCAGTTGGGACTATGGGGGCTACAATGAGCAGTTCTTC.

The chain recombines TRBV6-1 with TRBJ2-2; D remains unclear. Trimming pared 4 bases from V and 5 bases from J, leaving 11 bases between. Germline V gene data show CDR1 as MNHNS and CDR2 as SASEGT. The CDR3 length is 14 residues. The CDR3 region has the DNA TGTGCCAGCAGTGCGTCTCTAGAGACCGGGGAGCTGTTTTTT. Translation gives CASSASLETGELFF.

This clone was seen a few times. The chain employs TRBV9 and TRBJ2-2; TRBD1 might be the D (6 bases). The CDR3 totals 15 residues. Trimming removed 0 bases from V and 2 bases from J, with 8 bases in between. The germline V gene has CDR1 SGDLS and CDR2 YYNGEE. As DNA, the CDR3 is TGTGCCAGCAGCGTAGCGGGACAAAACACCGGGGAGCTGTTTTTT. This codes for CASSVAGQNTGELFF.

The V call is TRBV7-2, the J call TRBJ2-7; D unresolved. CDR3 size: 17 residues. The ends were cut back, 2 bases at V and 2 bases at J, with 19 bases in the middle. CDR1 is SGHTA, CDR2 FQGNSA, per germline. The CDR3 protein is CASSLLPLSPSTYEQYF. CDR3 coding DNA: TGTGCCAGCAGCTTATTGCCTCTTAGCCCCTCGACCTACGAGCAGTACTTC.